Sequencing of this T cell receptor (beta chain) was carried out in a study of blood T cell repertoires in COVID-19. The wider study: Specimens from acute and convalescent COVID-19 originated in the United States, Italy and Spain. PBMCs, B-cell-depleted T cells, or T cells were the source of the cDNA or gDNA that made up the material.

Germline V gene sequence: CDR1 SGHNT, CDR2 YENEEA. The ends were cut back, 3 bases at V and 7 bases at J, with 19 bases in the middle. The CDR3 has 15 amino acids. In the study's own analysis: Estimation of nucleated cell counts relied on the amplification of reference gene primers. Here immunoSEQ multiplex PCR was the method, and the copy in TCRdb shows in-frame clones only, minus some. D and trimming come from the DNA, and the V and J calls and clone size come from that table. Of about 90,000 clones listed, around four fifths are singletons. This clonotype was sampled from a woman in her 70s with active or convalescent COVID-19. The chain joins TRBV11-3 to TRBJ2-7; a weak D match, TRBD2 (5 bases). Sequencing was done on a sample of peripheral blood. Here the CDR3 DNA reads TGTGCCAGCAGCTTGGACTCTAGACTGGAGATGGAGCAGTACTTC. It yields the protein CASSLDSRLEMEQYF.